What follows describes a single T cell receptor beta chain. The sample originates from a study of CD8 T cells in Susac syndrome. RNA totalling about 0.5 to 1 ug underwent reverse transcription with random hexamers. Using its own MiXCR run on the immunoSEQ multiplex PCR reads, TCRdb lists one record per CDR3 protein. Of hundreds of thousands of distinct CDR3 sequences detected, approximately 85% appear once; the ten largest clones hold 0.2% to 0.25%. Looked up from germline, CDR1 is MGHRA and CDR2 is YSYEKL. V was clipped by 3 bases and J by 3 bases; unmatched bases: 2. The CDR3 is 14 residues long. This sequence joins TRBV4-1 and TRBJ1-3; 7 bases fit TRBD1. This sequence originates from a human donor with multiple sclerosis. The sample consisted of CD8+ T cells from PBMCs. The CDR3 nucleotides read TGCGCCAGCAGCCAGACAGGGTATGGAAACACCATATATTTT. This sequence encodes CASSQTGYGNTIYF.